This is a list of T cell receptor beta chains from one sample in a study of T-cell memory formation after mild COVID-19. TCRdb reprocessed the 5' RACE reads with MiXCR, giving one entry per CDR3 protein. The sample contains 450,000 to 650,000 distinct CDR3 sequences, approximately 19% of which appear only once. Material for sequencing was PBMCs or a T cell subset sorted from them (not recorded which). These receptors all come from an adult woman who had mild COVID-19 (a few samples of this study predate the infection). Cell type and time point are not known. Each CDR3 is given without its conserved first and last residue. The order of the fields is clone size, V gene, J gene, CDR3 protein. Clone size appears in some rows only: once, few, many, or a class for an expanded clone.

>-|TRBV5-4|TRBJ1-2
AWILDEPNPGYT
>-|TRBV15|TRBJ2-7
ATSRDLYREDYEQY
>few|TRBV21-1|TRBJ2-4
ASSKPPLAKNIQY
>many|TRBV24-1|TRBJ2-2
ATSVAPGQRNTGELF
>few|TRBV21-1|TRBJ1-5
ASSQKEPDRATPQH
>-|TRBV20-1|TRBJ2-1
SARDPSGRNEQF
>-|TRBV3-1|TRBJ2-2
ASSPPTSGNTGELF
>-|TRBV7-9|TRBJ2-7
ASSRGPVLYEQY
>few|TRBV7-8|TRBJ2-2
ASSLVWARAGELF
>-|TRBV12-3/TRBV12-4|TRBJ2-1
ASSGLAYNEQF
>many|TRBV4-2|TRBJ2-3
ASSQDNLGGKLDLRTDTQY
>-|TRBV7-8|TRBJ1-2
ASTRGSNYGYT
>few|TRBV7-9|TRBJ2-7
ASSFSEVLAGEQY
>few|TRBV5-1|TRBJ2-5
ASRLQGPQETQY
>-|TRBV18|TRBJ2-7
ASSPGVADEQY
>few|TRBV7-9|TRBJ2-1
ASSFPGSEQF
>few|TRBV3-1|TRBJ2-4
ATSRGPWAIQY
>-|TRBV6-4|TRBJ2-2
ASSDSAGTPLGELF
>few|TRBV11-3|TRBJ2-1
ASSLTGRRPDEQF
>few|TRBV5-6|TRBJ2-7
ASSLPGRSYEQY
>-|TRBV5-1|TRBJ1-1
ASSLTGARDTEAF
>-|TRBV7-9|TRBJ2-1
ASSPKRGEQF
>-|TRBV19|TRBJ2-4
ASSMGKQY
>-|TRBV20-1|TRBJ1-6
SAAVGEGSPLH
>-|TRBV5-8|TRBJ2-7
ASSLGVSPGQVNEQY
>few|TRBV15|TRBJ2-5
ATSRAGSSGETQY
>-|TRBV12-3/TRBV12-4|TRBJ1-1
ASKLGGGGMENTEAF
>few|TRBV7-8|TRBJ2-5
ASSLLRASGRVPQETQY
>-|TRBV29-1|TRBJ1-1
SVSSSMNTEAF
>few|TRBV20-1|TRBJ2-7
SAHRDRPPYEQY
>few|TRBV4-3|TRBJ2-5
ASSQEGGQETQY
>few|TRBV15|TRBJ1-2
ATRRAGGGYGYT
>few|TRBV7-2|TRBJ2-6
ASSLSLSSGANVLT
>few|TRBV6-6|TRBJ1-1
ASSERQPTEAF
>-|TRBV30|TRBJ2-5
AWSEGLVETQY
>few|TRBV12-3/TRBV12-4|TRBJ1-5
ASSSLGWSNQPQH
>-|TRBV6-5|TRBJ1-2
ASSYGGPSNYGYT
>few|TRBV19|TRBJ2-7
ASSIQGASGYEQY
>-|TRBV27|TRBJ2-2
ASSLIFGVAGELF
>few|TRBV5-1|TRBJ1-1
ASSLSRQGWGTEAF
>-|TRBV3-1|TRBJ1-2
ASSQSDRVRYGYT
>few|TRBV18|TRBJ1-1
ASSPGTGALNTEAF
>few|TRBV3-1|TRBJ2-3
ASSQEWVAGGPDTQY
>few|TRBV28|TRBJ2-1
ASSGVGTDSYNEQF
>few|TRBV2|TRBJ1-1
ASRIRGGLGTEAF
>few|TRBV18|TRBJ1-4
ASSSAGTPEKLF